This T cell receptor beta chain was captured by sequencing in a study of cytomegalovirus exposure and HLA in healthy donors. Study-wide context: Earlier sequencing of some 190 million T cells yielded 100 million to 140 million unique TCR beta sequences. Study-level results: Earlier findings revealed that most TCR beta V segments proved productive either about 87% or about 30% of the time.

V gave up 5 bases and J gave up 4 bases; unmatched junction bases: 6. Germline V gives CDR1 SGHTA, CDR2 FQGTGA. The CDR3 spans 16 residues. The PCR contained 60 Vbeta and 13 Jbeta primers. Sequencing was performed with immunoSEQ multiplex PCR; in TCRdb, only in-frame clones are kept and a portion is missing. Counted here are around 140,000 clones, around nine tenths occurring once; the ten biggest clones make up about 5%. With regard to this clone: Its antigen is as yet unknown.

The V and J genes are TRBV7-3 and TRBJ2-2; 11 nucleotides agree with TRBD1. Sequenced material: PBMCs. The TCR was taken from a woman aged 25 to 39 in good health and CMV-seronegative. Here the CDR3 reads CASSPWTGGGTGELFF. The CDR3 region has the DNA TGTGCCAGCAGCCCCTGGACAGGGGGCGGCACCGGGGAGCTGTTTTTT.